These 6 T cell receptor beta chains came from one sample sequenced in a study of T cells in localized non-small cell lung cancer. The data were produced by immunoSEQ multiplex PCR, yet TCRdb's version contains in-frame clones alone and is incomplete. The sample yields fewer than 35,000 clones, roughly 88% seen once. Sequences were derived from peripheral blood, sampled before any cancer treatment. The origin of the receptors is a man aged 40 to 69 with stage I lung adenocarcinoma.

This chain joins TRBV9 and TRBJ1-1; D gene unclear. The V end lost 2 bases, the J end lost 1 base, and 6 bases lay between the germline ends. The V gene's germline CDR1 is SGDLS and CDR2 YYNGEE. The CDR3 totals 13 residues. The CDR3 is CASSVGTNTEAFF. The DNA of the CDR3 is TGTGCCAGCAGCGTTGGTACGAACACTGAAGCTTTCTTT.

CDR3 sequence: CASEVGGPGELFF. The CDR3 DNA reads as TGTGCCAGTGAGGTGGGAGGACCCGGGGAGCTGTTTTTT. The chain couples TRBV2 to TRBJ2-2; D may be TRBD2 (6 bases). Germline V gene data show CDR1 as SNHLY and CDR2 as FYNNEI. The CDR3 sequence is 13 residues long. Deletions cut 9 bases from V and 6 bases from J, with 14 bases between. Combining the CDR3 with reference TRBV2 and TRBJ2-2 gives the whole variable domain EPEVTQTPSHQVTQMGQEVILRCVPISNHLYFYWYRQILGQKVEFLVSFYNNEISEKSEIFDDQFSVERPDGSNFTLKIRSTKLEDSAMYFCASEVGGPGELFFGEGSRLTVL.

The V gene is TRBV27, the J gene TRBJ2-2; 7 nucleotides line up with TRBD1. J lost 2 bases, V lost 3 bases, and 9 bases had no gene match. CDR1 is MNHEY and CDR2 is SMNVEV in the germline V gene (reference sequence). The CDR3 sequence is 17 residues long. The CDR3 nucleotides are TGTGCCAGCAGTTTGTCACTTCGGGACAGTAACACCGGGGAGCTGTTTTTT. It specifies CASSLSLRDSNTGELFF.

This clone has just a few counts. V and J are TRBV15 and TRBJ1-5; 9 positions agree with TRBD1. The CDR3 totals 13 residues. After removal of 11 bases from V and 3 bases from J, the junction contained 5 bases not matched to a gene. CDR1 LNHNV and CDR2 YYDKDF come from the germline V gene (reference sequence). The DNA of the CDR3 is TGTGCCGCAGGGGACAGGGTCAATCAGCCCCAGCATTTT. This encodes CAAGDRVNQPQHF.

The chain joins TRBV18 to TRBJ2-7, with 7 bases fitting TRBD1. The CDR3 runs 15 residues. Trimming at V came to 3 bases and at J to 3 bases, leaving 8 bases not matched to a gene. In germline, CDR1 is KGHSH, CDR2 LQKENI. The chain's CDR3 is CASSPRTGHNYEQYF. In nucleotides, the CDR3 is TGTGCCAGCTCACCCCGGACAGGACACAACTACGAGCAGTACTTC.

V and J are TRBV7-2 and TRBJ2-1, with D possibly being TRBD1 (6 bases). Germline V CDR1 and CDR2: SGHTA, FQGNSA. Trimming removed 2 bases from V and 8 bases from J, with 7 bases in between. The CDR3 runs to 12 residues. Here the CDR3 DNA reads TGTGCCAGCAGCTTATCAGGGGATGAGCAGTTCTTC. Amino acid sequence: CASSLSGDEQFF. The full variable domain, in which reference TRBV7-2 and TRBJ2-1 provide the parts outside the CDR3, is GAGVSQSPSNKVTEKGKDVELRCDPISGHTALYWYRQSLGQGLEFLIYFQGNSAPDKSGLPSDRFSAERTGGSVSTLTIQRTQQEDSAVYLCASSLSGDEQFFGPGTRLTVL.